This is a list of T cell receptor beta chains from one sample in a study of technical replicates of blood from several donors. The repertoire was sequenced with immunoSEQ multiplex PCR; TCRdb's copy has only in-frame clones and lacks some. In the table there are roughly 90,000 clones, less than 95% of which are singletons. Material for sequencing was T cells isolated from PBMCs. The receptors here all came from a human donor in good health. The CDR3 runs from the conserved cysteine through the conserved F or W. D genes are given only for firm matches. The size of a clone is reported for some rows only, either as once, few or many, or as a class for expanded clones.

d_gene,v_gene,abundance,j_gene,CDR3aa,CDR3nt
-,TRBV6-5,-,TRBJ1-1,CASSLGSMNTEAFF,TGTGCCAGCAGCCTAGGGAGCATGAACACTGAAGCTTTCTTT
TRBD2,TRBV27,once,TRBJ2-7,CASSARLGLAGNYEQYF,TGTGCCAGCAGTGCACGCCTGGGACTAGCGGGGAACTACGAGCAGTACTTC
-,TRBV25-1,-,TRBJ1-2,CASSEWGRGYTF,TGTGCCAGCAGTGAATGGGGGCGTGGCTACACCTTC
-,TRBV7-7,-,TRBJ1-1,CASSLDRNTEAFF,TGTGCTAGCAGCCTGGACAGGAACACTGAAGCTTTCTTT
TRBD2,TRBV6-5,-,TRBJ2-2,CASSTAGGHTGELFF,TGTGCCAGCAGCACAGCGGGAGGGCACACCGGGGAGCTGTTTTTT
-,TRBV18,-,TRBJ2-5,CASSVYQETQYF,TGTGCCAGCTCCGTGTACCAAGAGACCCAGTACTTC
TRBD2,TRBV10-2,once,TRBJ2-1,CASSEWGLAGVWEQFF,TGCGCCAGCAGTGAGTGGGGACTAGCGGGAGTCTGGGAGCAGTTCTTC
-,TRBV9,-,TRBJ1-6,CASSVGQGSSYNSPLHF,TGTGCCAGCAGCGTAGGGCAGGGAAGTTCCTATAATTCACCCCTCCACTTT
-,TRBV28,-,TRBJ2-7,CASSAGSSYEQYF,TGTGCCAGCAGCGCCGGGTCCTCATACGAGCAGTACTTC
TRBD2,TRBV2,-,TRBJ2-1,CASRTTSGRAGEQFF,TGTGCCAGCAGAACGACTAGCGGGAGGGCCGGCGAGCAGTTCTTC
-,TRBV9,-,TRBJ2-2,CASSVSGETGELFF,TGTGCCAGCAGCGTATCAGGCGAAACCGGGGAGCTGTTTTTT
TRBD1,TRBV4-1,once,TRBJ1-2,CASRHFMARDRGISYGYTF,TGCGCCAGCAGGCACTTCATGGCCCGGGACAGGGGGATTTCCTATGGCTACACCTTC
-,TRBV6-5,-,TRBJ1-4,CASSYSTSSFGLFF,TGTGCCAGCAGTTACTCGACATCAAGTTTTGGACTGTTTTTT
TRBD2,TRBV2,-,TRBJ2-7,CASSQGLAVFSYEQYF,TGTGCCAGCAGTCAAGGTCTAGCGGTCTTCTCCTACGAGCAGTACTTC
-,TRBV29-1,-,TRBJ2-3,CSVERNYRTDTQYF,TGCAGCGTTGAGCGGAATTATCGCACAGATACGCAGTATTTT
-,TRBV27,once,TRBJ2-5,CASSPGTIQETQYF,TGTGCCAGCAGCCCCGGGACAATCCAAGAGACCCAGTACTTC
-,TRBV7-7,-,TRBJ2-2,CASSQDRGVTGELFF,TGTGCCAGCAGCCAGGACCGGGGTGTCACCGGGGAGCTGTTTTTT
TRBD2,TRBV4-2,once,TRBJ2-1,CASSQKELREGNEQFF,TGTGCCAGCAGCCAAAAGGAGTTGCGGGAGGGGAATGAGCAGTTCTTC
TRBD1,TRBV27,-,TRBJ1-5,CASSPFGGQGASNQPQHF,TGTGCCAGCAGCCCATTCGGCGGACAGGGGGCATCAAATCAGCCCCAGCATTTT
TRBD1,TRBV4-1,-,TRBJ1-1,CASSQGTGGNVGRTEAFF,TGCGCCAGCAGCCAAGGAACAGGGGGGAATGTTGGTAGGACTGAAGCTTTCTTT
TRBD2,TRBV11-2,-,TRBJ2-1,CASSLIRGGNNEQFF,TGTGCCAGCAGCTTAATCCGGGGGGGAAACAATGAGCAGTTCTTC
-,TRBV19,-,TRBJ2-3,CASSPSTDTQYF,TGTGCCAGTAGTCCAAGCACAGATACGCAGTATTTT
-,TRBV6-1,-,TRBJ1-5,CASLKGFSNQPQHF,TGTGCCAGCTTAAAGGGGTTTAGCAATCAGCCCCAGCATTTT
-,TRBV7-6,-,TRBJ2-1,CASSPEGVEQFF,TGTGCCAGCAGTCCCGAGGGAGTTGAGCAGTTCTTC
TRBD1,TRBV10-1,-,TRBJ1-4,CASSDRGANEKLFF,TGCGCCAGCAGTGACAGGGGGGCTAATGAAAAACTGTTTTTT
TRBD2,TRBV5-4,once,TRBJ2-7,CASSLAGGRGYEQYF,TGTGCCAGCAGCTTGGCCGGCGGGAGGGGCTACGAGCAGTACTTC
-,TRBV9,-,TRBJ2-1,CASSVRDEQFF,TGTGCCAGCAGCGTGCGCGATGAGCAGTTCTTC
-,TRBV27,-,TRBJ1-5,CASSAGQLEPYSNQPQHF,TGTGCCAGCAGCGCCGGACAGCTAGAACCCTATAGCAATCAGCCCCAGCATTTT
TRBD2,TRBV28,-,TRBJ2-7,CASQAGPPYEQYF,TGTGCCAGCCAAGCGGGACCACCTTACGAGCAGTACTTC
-,TRBV28,-,TRBJ1-1,CASSLDREAFF,TGTGCCAGCAGCCTAGACAGGGAAGCTTTCTTT
-,TRBV2,-,TRBJ1-2,CARFSAGLGYGYTF,TGTGCCAGGTTCAGTGCGGGGCTGGGCTATGGCTACACCTTC
-,TRBV28,-,TRBJ1-1,CASSLTGFMNTEAFF,TGTGCCAGCAGTTTGACAGGTTTCATGAACACTGAAGCTTTCTTT
TRBD1,TRBV6-1,-,TRBJ1-2,CASSATGAKNYGYTF,TGTGCCAGCAGTGCGACAGGGGCCAAAAACTATGGCTACACCTTC
-,TRBV10-3,-,TRBJ1-1,CAISDQGGSEAFF,TGTGCCATCAGTGACCAGGGCGGCTCTGAAGCTTTCTTT
-,TRBV5-1,-,TRBJ2-1,CASSGGSRSYNEQFF,TGCGCCAGCAGCGGCGGGTCCCGCTCTTACAATGAGCAGTTCTTC
-,TRBV27,-,TRBJ1-2,CASSIARTAYGYTF,TGTGCCAGCAGTATCGCCCGGACAGCCTATGGCTACACCTTC
-,TRBV19,-,TRBJ1-5,CASSIPGEGGQPQHF,TGTGCCAGTAGTATACCCGGGGAGGGGGGGCAGCCCCAGCATTTT
TRBD2,TRBV7-7,-,TRBJ2-1,CASSFDRGGYEQFF,TGTGCTAGCAGCTTTGATCGGGGGGGATATGAGCAGTTCTTC
-,TRBV11-2,few,TRBJ1-3,CASSSSRTGNTIYF,TGTGCCAGCAGCTCGTCTAGGACTGGAAACACCATATATTTT
-,TRBV5-1,-,TRBJ2-2,CASSGESRENTGELFF,TGCGCCAGCAGTGGTGAGAGCAGGGAGAACACCGGGGAGCTGTTTTTT
TRBD2,TRBV5-1,-,TRBJ2-7,CASSGAGGSSYEQYF,TGCGCCAGCAGCGGAGCGGGAGGCAGCTCCTACGAGCAGTACTTC
-,TRBV15,-,TRBJ2-3,CATSSLVTADTQYF,TGTGCCACCAGCAGCCTTGTCACGGCAGATACGCAGTATTTT
-,TRBV28,-,TRBJ2-5,CASSLGRTYQETQYF,TGTGCCAGCAGTTTAGGGAGGACGTACCAAGAGACCCAGTACTTC
-,TRBV7-7,-,TRBJ2-1,CASSLRGNSNEQFF,TGTGCCAGCAGCTTGAGGGGGAACTCCAATGAGCAGTTCTTC
TRBD1,TRBV28,-,TRBJ1-2,CASSETGERNYYGYTF,TGTGCCAGCAGTGAAACAGGGGAAAGGAATTACTATGGCTACACCTTC
TRBD1,TRBV7-9,-,TRBJ2-1,CASAHRGPLDEQFF,TGTGCCAGCGCCCACAGGGGGCCTCTCGATGAGCAGTTCTTC
-,TRBV29-1,-,TRBJ2-7,CSVEDSRGTERYF,TGCAGCGTTGAGGATAGCCGCGGGACCGAGCGGTACTTC
TRBD1,TRBV7-9,once,TRBJ1-1,CASSFVGQGTEAFF,TGTGCCAGCAGCTTCGTCGGACAGGGCACTGAAGCTTTCTTT
TRBD1,TRBV5-1,-,TRBJ1-5,CASSAGTGSNQPQHF,TGCGCCAGCAGCGCAGGGACAGGGAGCAATCAGCCCCAGCATTTT
TRBD1,TRBV5-1,few,TRBJ2-7,CASSGLEGASFEQYF,TGCGCCAGCAGCGGACTTGAGGGGGCGTCTTTCGAGCAGTACTTC
-,TRBV15,once,TRBJ2-5,CATSRTYAETQYF,TGTGCCACCAGCAGAACGTACGCGGAGACCCAGTACTTC
TRBD1,TRBV28,once,TRBJ1-4,CASTTGTENEKLFF,TGTGCCAGCACTACCGGGACAGAGAATGAAAAACTGTTTTTT
TRBD2,TRBV7-9,-,TRBJ2-3,CASSPGTSGRSSTDTQYF,TGTGCCAGCAGCCCCGGGACTAGCGGGAGATCTAGCACAGATACGCAGTATTTT
-,TRBV6-5,-,TRBJ1-1,CASSLMGAGNTEAFF,TGTGCCAGCAGCTTGATGGGGGCCGGGAACACTGAAGCTTTCTTT
-,TRBV10-1,-,TRBJ1-3,CASSGGDWISGNTIYF,TGCGCCAGCAGTGGGGGCGACTGGATCTCTGGAAACACCATATATTTT
-,TRBV4-1,once,TRBJ1-1,CASSQDTGYTEAFF,TGCGCCAGCAGCCAAGATACAGGGTACACTGAAGCTTTCTTT
TRBD2,TRBV30,-,TRBJ2-7,CAWSASRTSWTYEQYF,TGTGCCTGGAGCGCCTCCCGGACTAGCTGGACCTACGAGCAGTACTTC